The 29 T cell receptor beta chains reported below all come from one sample, sequenced in a study of blood T cell repertoires in COVID-19. The assay was immunoSEQ multiplex PCR, and TCRdb's table has in-frame clones only and misses some. The sample holds roughly 91,000 clones; roughly 72% are singletons and the top ten take around 7%. The sequenced sample was peripheral blood. These receptors came from a man aged 70 or older with acute or convalescent COVID-19.

The table lists this clone with a count of one. The rearrangement joins TRBV7-3 to TRBJ2-5, with 9 bases matching TRBD2. The CDR3 sequence is 15 residues long. CDR1 SGHTA and CDR2 FQGTGA come from the germline V gene. V was clipped by 5 bases and J by 1 base; unmatched bases: 5. The DNA of the CDR3 is TGTGCCAGCAGCCTAGCGGGGACAGCCCAAGAGACCCAGTACTTC. Translation: CASSLAGTAQETQYF.

The chain joins TRBV5-5 to TRBJ2-6, with a tentative D call TRBD1 (5 bases). This CDR3 has 19 residues. Germline assignment: CDR1 SGHKS and CDR2 YYEKEE (reference sequence). Trimming shortened V by 4 bases and J by 0 bases, and 20 bases separated the two germline ends. The CDR3: CASSPTINRLSSGANVLTF. Here the CDR3 DNA reads TGTGCCAGCAGCCCCACCATCAACAGGTTAAGCTCTGGGGCCAACGTCCTGACTTTC.

This chain connects TRBV5-6 to TRBJ2-2; weak D call: TRBD1 (6 bases). The V and J ends lost 3 bases and 6 bases respectively, with 15 bases between them. There are 15 residues in the CDR3. Germline CDR1 reads SGHDT; CDR2 reads YYEEEE. The CDR3 is CASSSGTSLPGELFF. CDR3 sequence (DNA): TGTGCCAGCAGCTCCGGGACAAGCTTGCCCGGGGAGCTGTTTTTT.

The chain's CDR3 is CASSLIAGATDTQYF. The CDR3 DNA follows: TGTGCCAGCAGTTTAATAGCGGGGGCTACAGATACGCAGTATTTT. This chain links TRBV27 with TRBJ2-3; 9 bases are shared with TRBD2. The junction had 3 bases not matched to a gene; V was cut back by 2 bases and J by 3 bases. Germline values: CDR1 MNHEY, CDR2 SMNVEV (reference sequence). CDR3 length: 15 residues.

The chain has TRBV5-1 and TRBJ2-5; TRBD1 aligns across 8 bases. Germline CDR1 SGHRS, CDR2 YFSETQ. With 3 bases clipped from V and 0 bases from J, the junction kept 1 base outside the gene matches. The CDR3 has 14 residues. CDR3 amino acids: CASSSGQDQETQYF. The CDR3 coding sequence is TGCGCCAGCAGCTCGGGACAGGACCAAGAGACCCAGTACTTC. Complete variable domain (other parts from reference TRBV5-1 and TRBJ2-5): KAGVTQTPRYLIKTRGQQVTLSCSPISGHRSVSWYQQTPGQGLQFLFEYFSETQRNKGNFPGRFSGRQFSNSRSEMNVSTLELGDSALYLCASSSGQDQETQYFGPGTRLLVL.

The rearrangement uses TRBV24-1 and TRBJ2-5, with TRBD1 as a possible D gene (5 bases). Germline values: CDR1 KGHDR, CDR2 SFDVKD. The CDR3 covers 14 residues. Trimming removed 0 bases from V and 1 base from J, with 5 bases in between. Here the CDR3 reads CATSDLDSQETQYF. The CDR3 nucleotides read TGTGCCACCAGTGATTTGGACAGCCAAGAGACCCAGTACTTC.

The chain is built from TRBV6-6 and TRBJ1-1; D unclear. Germline assignment: CDR1 MNHNY and CDR2 SVGAGI (reference sequence). Trimming stripped 0 bases from V and 1 base from J, with 12 bases between. This CDR3 spans 16 amino acids. The CDR3 DNA is TGTGCCAGCAGTTACTCTTTTGACAAATCGAACACTGAAGCTTTCTTT. Amino acids: CASSYSFDKSNTEAFF.

There are a few counts of this clone. This chain connects TRBV7-9 to TRBJ1-1; D is uncertain. Per the germline V gene, CDR1 is SEHNR and CDR2 is FQNEAQ (reference sequence). V was shortened by 0 bases and J by 5 bases, with 13 bases between the two germline ends. CDR3 length: 15 amino acids. The CDR3 region has the DNA TGTGCCAGCAGCTTAGCGCGGATGGGAGGGACTGAAGCTTTCTTT. Its translation: CASSLARMGGTEAFF.

The gene calls are TRBV6-1 and TRBJ1-5, with unresolved D. Deletions cut 2 bases from V and 7 bases from J, with 3 bases between. This CDR3 is 11 amino acids long. CDR1 and CDR2 (germline): MNHNS, SASEGT. CDR3 sequence (DNA): TGTGCCAGCAGTGAACAACAGCCCCAGCATTTT. Protein sequence: CASSEQQPQHF.

J is TRBJ1-2 and V is TRBV7-9, with D unresolved. V dropped 4 bases and J dropped 7 bases, with 19 bases sitting between them. CDR3 length equals 15 residues. CDR1 is SEHNR, CDR2 FQNEAQ, per germline (reference sequence). The CDR3 reads CASSSSSAGVGGYTF. CDR3 bases: TGTGCCAGCAGCTCGTCATCAGCCGGAGTGGGTGGCTACACCTTC.

The chain recombines TRBV28 with TRBJ1-2; a weak D match, TRBD1 (5 bases). This CDR3 is 13 amino acids long. Germline V lookup: CDR1 MDHEN, CDR2 SYDVKM. Trimming took 3 bases from V and 5 from J, leaving 10 bases between them. CDR3 DNA: TGTGCCAGCAGTTTTCGGGCAGGGTATGGCTACACCTTC. Translating it yields CASSFRAGYGYTF.

Only one count was recorded for this clone. The chain links TRBV19 to TRBJ1-1, with D possibly being TRBD1 (6 bases). The germline V and J ends were trimmed by 4 bases and 2 bases, with 14 bases remaining between them. Germline V CDR1 and CDR2: LNHDA, SQIVND (reference sequence). The CDR3 totals 15 residues. CDR3 in DNA: TGTGCCAGTAGTACGTTGGGAGGGGGTAACACTGAAGCTTTCTTT. It encodes CASSTLGGGNTEAFF.

This clone was seen just once. This rearrangement joins TRBV27 to TRBJ2-5; D uncertain. The V gene's germline CDR1 is MNHEY and CDR2 SMNVEV (reference sequence). This CDR3 has 12 amino acids. The V end lost 4 bases, the J end lost 5 bases, and 8 bases lay between the germline ends. The CDR3 DNA is TGTGCCAGCAGTTGGCCCAGGGAGACCCAGTACTTC. This gives the protein CASSWPRETQYF.

This clone was counted a single time. V and J are TRBV6-4 and TRBJ2-7; D remains ambiguous. Germline V gene sequence: CDR1 MRHNA, CDR2 SNTAGT. CDR3 length: 18 residues. Trimming took off 4 bases at V and 3 bases at J, with 25 bases between the two ends. The chain's CDR3 is CASSVSPPMEHSHYEQYV. CDR3 DNA: TGTGCCAGCAGTGTCTCCCCACCTATGGAGCATTCTCACTACGAGCAGTACGTC.

This clone was picked up one time. The V and J genes are TRBV9 and TRBJ2-2; D might be TRBD2 (5 bases). Trimming removed 4 bases at V and 3 bases at J, with 13 bases between. Germline CDR1 and CDR2: SGDLS and YYNGEE. CDR3 length: 15 amino acids. CDR3 in amino acids: CASSPNRGDTGELFF. The CDR3 coding sequence is TGTGCCAGCAGCCCAAATCGGGGAGACACCGGGGAGCTGTTTTTT.

V gene TRBV5-5 combines with J gene TRBJ2-5, with TRBD1 as a possible D gene (6 bases). The CDR3 consists of 14 residues. The V and J ends lost 2 bases and 9 bases respectively, with 17 bases between them. Per germline, CDR1 SGHKS and CDR2 YYEKEE (reference sequence). The CDR3 DNA sequence: TGTGCCAGCAGCTTCCTCGGACAGCTAGGGGCCCAGTACTTC. This codes for CASSFLGQLGAQYF. The entire variable domain, with the rest obtained from reference TRBV5-5 and TRBJ2-5, is as follows: DAGVTQSPTHLIKTRGQQVTLRCSPISGHKSVSWYQQVLGQGPQFIFQYYEKEERGRGNFPDRFSARQFPNYSSELNVNALLLGDSALYLCASSFLGQLGAQYFGPGTRLLVL.

J is TRBJ2-5 and V is TRBV4-2; 11 bases agree with TRBD2. Germline values: CDR1 LGHNA, CDR2 YNFKEQ. After removal of 1 base from V and 3 bases from J, the junction contained 1 base not matched to a gene. The CDR3 is 15 residues long. The CDR3 protein is CASSQVAGGKETQYF. The CDR3 DNA reads as TGTGCCAGCAGCCAAGTAGCGGGGGGGAAAGAGACCCAGTACTTC.

The chain combines TRBV20-1 with TRBJ2-5, with D possibly matching TRBD2 (5 bases). The CDR3 is 13 amino acids. The germline gives CDR1 DFQATT, CDR2 SNEGSKA (reference sequence). Trimming cost V 3 bases and J 1 base, with 9 bases left between them. In nucleotides, the CDR3 is TGCAGTGCTAGTATCGGGGTCCAAGAGACCCAGTACTTC. It specifies CSASIGVQETQYF.

The chain links TRBV11-2 to TRBJ1-5; D might be TRBD1 (5 bases). Germline CDR1 SGHAT, CDR2 FQNNGV. Trimming shortened V by 4 bases and J by 7 bases, and 14 bases separated the two germline ends. CDR3 length: 14 amino acids. CDR3 sequence (DNA): TGTGCCAGCAGCTCCCAGGGATTCAGACAGCCCCAGCATTTT. Its protein is CASSSQGFRQPQHF.

The rearrangement joins TRBV5-1 to TRBJ1-2, with 7 bases aligning to TRBD1. CDR1 and CDR2 from the germline V gene are SGHRS and YFSETQ. J was trimmed by 4 bases and V by 3 bases; bases with no gene match: 6. CDR3 length: 14 residues. The CDR3 loop reads CASSSQGGTYGYTF. CDR3 DNA: TGCGCCAGCAGCTCTCAGGGGGGAACCTATGGCTACACCTTC.

V is TRBV5-6 and J is TRBJ2-7; TRBD2 aligns across 8 bases. Germline CDR1 reads SGHDT; CDR2 reads YYEEEE. Trimming at V came to 3 bases and at J to 4 bases, leaving 6 bases not matched to a gene. CDR3 length: 14 residues. CDR3 in DNA: TGTGCCAGCAGCTGGAGCGGGAGTGTATACGAGCAGTACTTC. It specifies CASSWSGSVYEQYF.

The gene calls are TRBV5-8 and TRBJ1-5, with TRBD1 matching over 8 bases. The junction had 9 bases not matched to a gene; V was cut back by 3 bases and J by 13 bases. Germline CDR1 is SGHTS and CDR2 is YDEGEE. This CDR3 spans 13 amino acids. The CDR3 nucleotides read TGTGCCAGCAGCTCAACTACTAGACAGGGGCAGCATTTT. As protein: CASSSTTRQGQHF.

Only a few counts were recorded for this clone. The chain couples TRBV6-4 to TRBJ2-3; D may be TRBD2 (6 bases). This CDR3 spans 13 amino acids. V gave up 5 bases and J gave up 2 bases, with 8 bases separating them. Germline values: CDR1 MRHNA, CDR2 SNTAGT. In DNA form, the CDR3 reads TGTGCCAGCAGTCTGGGACTCACAGATACGCAGTATTTT. The encoded protein is CASSLGLTDTQYF.

The rearrangement uses TRBV6-5 and TRBJ1-1, with D possibly TRBD1 on 6 matching bases. Deletions cut 0 bases from V and 4 bases from J, with 9 bases between. CDR1 is MNHEY and CDR2 is SVGAGI in the germline V gene. The length of the CDR3 is 14 residues. CDR3 nucleotides: TGTGCCAGCAGTTACTCGCGGGGGCTCACTGAAGCTTTCTTT. Encoded protein: CASSYSRGLTEAFF.

The chain combines TRBV27 with TRBJ2-1, with TRBD2 matching over 8 bases. The CDR3 is 17 residues long. Germline V lookup: CDR1 MNHEY, CDR2 SMNVEV (reference sequence). V lost 5 bases to trimming and J lost 6 bases; unmatched junction nucleotides: 15. The CDR3 loop is CASSLPSLAGLANEQFF. The CDR3 bases are TGTGCCAGCAGTCTCCCATCTTTAGCGGGGTTAGCCAATGAGCAGTTCTTC.

The J gene is TRBJ2-4, the V gene TRBV4-1; 9 nucleotides align to TRBD2. The germline CDR1 and CDR2 sequences are MGHRA and YSYEKL. Trimming removed 0 bases from V and 3 bases from J; junction bases left unmatched: 12. There are 19 residues in the CDR3. The CDR3 DNA reads as TGCGCCAGCAGCCAAGATCGCGCTAGCGGGACGGGAGGCAAAAACATTCAGTACTTC. Translated: CASSQDRASGTGGKNIQYF.

This clone was picked up a small number of times. The rearrangement uses TRBV28 and TRBJ1-2, with D possibly being TRBD1 (5 bases). Trimming cost V 2 bases and J 7 bases, with 5 bases left between them. CDR1 is MDHEN, CDR2 SYDVKM, per germline. The length of the CDR3 is 11 residues. CDR3: CASSLGAGYTF. As DNA, the CDR3 is TGTGCCAGCAGTTTAGGGGCTGGCTACACCTTC.

This chain joins TRBV2 and TRBJ2-3, with TRBD2 matching over 12 bases. Germline values: CDR1 SNHLY, CDR2 FYNNEI. This CDR3 has 17 amino acids. Unmatched junction bases numbered 8, after V lost 5 bases and J lost 2 bases. The CDR3 reads CASSRRTSGVITDTQYF. In DNA form, the CDR3 reads TGTGCCAGCAGTCGTCGGACTAGCGGGGTTATCACAGATACGCAGTATTTT.

This chain links TRBV24-1 with TRBJ2-3, with 7 bases that match TRBD1. The germline gives CDR1 KGHDR, CDR2 SFDVKD. The CDR3 runs to 13 residues. Germline trimming cut 9 bases from V and 5 bases from J; bases unmatched to any gene: 7. CDR3 protein: CATQGVGEDTQYF. The CDR3 DNA sequence: TGTGCCACCCAGGGGGTCGGGGAAGATACGCAGTATTTT.